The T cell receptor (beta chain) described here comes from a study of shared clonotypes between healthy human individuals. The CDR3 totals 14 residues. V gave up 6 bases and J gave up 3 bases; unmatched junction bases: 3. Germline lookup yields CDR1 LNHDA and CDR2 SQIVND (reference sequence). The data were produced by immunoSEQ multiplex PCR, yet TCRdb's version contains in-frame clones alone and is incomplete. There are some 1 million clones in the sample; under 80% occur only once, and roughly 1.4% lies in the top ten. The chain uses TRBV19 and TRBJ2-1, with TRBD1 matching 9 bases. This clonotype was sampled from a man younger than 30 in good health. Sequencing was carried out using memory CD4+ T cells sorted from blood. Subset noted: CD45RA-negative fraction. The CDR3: CASRGQGNYNEQFF. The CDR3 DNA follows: TGTGCCAGTAGGGGACAGGGAAACTACAATGAGCAGTTCTTC. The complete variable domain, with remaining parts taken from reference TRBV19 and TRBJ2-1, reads DGGITQSPKYLFRKEGQNVTLSCEQNLNHDAMYWYRQDPGQGLRLIYYSQIVNDFQKGDIAEGYSVSREKKESFPLTVTSAQKNPTAFYLCASRGQGNYNEQFFGPGTRLTVL.